Sequencing of this T cell receptor (beta chain) was carried out in a study of T cells in Graves' hyperthyroidism and ophthalmopathy. This clonotype was recorded many times. Germline lookup yields CDR1 SEHNR and CDR2 FQNEAQ (reference sequence). This CDR3 has 15 amino acids. Trimming took 5 bases from V and 3 from J; bases not matched to a gene: 10. Amplification targeted TCR beta CDR3 regions from RNA transcripts. HTBI primers were employed in a first-round RT-PCR of the TCR CDR3. TCRdb re-called the multiplex PCR reads with MiXCR, one entry per CDR3 protein. The table has about 520,000 distinct CDR3 sequences, less than 25% seen once; the top ten hold roughly 10%.

The chain has TRBV7-9 and TRBJ2-7; 7 nucleotides line up with TRBD2. This clonotype was sampled from a woman between 25 and 40 years old with Graves' ophthalmopathy. The sequencing input was blood. The CDR3 bases are TGTGCCAGCAGCAACACGGGGGGACCGTACTACGAGCAGTACTTC. This gives the protein CASSNTGGPYYEQYF.